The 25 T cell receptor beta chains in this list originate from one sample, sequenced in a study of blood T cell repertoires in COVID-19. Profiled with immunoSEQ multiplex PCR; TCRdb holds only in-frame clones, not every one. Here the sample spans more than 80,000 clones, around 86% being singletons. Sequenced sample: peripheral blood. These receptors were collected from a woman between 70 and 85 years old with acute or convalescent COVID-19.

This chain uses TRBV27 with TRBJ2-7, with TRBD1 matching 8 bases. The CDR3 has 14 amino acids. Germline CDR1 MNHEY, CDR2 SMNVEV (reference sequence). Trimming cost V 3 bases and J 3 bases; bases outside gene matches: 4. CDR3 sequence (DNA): TGTGCCAGCAGTTTTCAGGGGGCGAGCTACGAGCAGTACTTC. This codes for CASSFQGASYEQYF.

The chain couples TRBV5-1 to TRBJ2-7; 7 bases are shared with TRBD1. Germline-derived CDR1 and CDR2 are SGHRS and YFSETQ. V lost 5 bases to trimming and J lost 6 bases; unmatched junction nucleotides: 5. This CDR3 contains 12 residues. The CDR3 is CASRVNRGEQYF. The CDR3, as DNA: TGCGCCAGCAGAGTCAACAGGGGCGAGCAGTACTTC.

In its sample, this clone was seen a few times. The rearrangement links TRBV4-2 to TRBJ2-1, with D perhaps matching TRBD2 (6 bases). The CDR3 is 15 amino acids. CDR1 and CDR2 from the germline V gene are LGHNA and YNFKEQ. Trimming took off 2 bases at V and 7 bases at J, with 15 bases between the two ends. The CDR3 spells CASSQIGGDSNEQFF. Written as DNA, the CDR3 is TGTGCCAGCAGCCAAATTGGAGGGGACTCGAATGAGCAGTTCTTC.

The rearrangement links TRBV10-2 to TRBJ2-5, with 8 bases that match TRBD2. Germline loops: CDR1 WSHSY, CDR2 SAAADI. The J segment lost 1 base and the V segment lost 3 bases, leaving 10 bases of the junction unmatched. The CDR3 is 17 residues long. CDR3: CASSEVGISGTQETQYF. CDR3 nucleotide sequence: TGCGCCAGCAGTGAAGTCGGTATTAGCGGGACCCAAGAGACCCAGTACTTC.

CDR3 nucleotide sequence: TGTGCCAGCAGCTTGGTAATGACTTCTTGGTATGGCTACACCTTC. Residues: CASSLVMTSWYGYTF. The rearrangement uses TRBV5-4 and TRBJ1-2, with D hard to call. V lost 0 bases, J lost 5 bases, and 14 bases lay in between. CDR1 and CDR2 from the germline V gene are SGHNT and YYREEE (reference sequence). This CDR3 contains 15 residues.

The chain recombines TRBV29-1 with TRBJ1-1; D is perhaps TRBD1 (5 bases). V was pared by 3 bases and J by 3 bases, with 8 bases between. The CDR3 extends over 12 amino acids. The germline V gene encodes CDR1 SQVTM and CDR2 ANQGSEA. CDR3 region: CSVDQGDTEAFF. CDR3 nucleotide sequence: TGCAGCGTTGATCAGGGTGACACTGAAGCTTTCTTT.

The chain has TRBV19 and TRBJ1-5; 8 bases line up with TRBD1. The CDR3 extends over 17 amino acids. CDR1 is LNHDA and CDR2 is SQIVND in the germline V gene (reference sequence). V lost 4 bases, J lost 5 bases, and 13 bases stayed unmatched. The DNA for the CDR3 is TGTGCCAGTAGTACTTATAGAACAGGGGGTAGTTATCAGCCCCAGCATTTT. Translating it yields CASSTYRTGGSYQPQHF.

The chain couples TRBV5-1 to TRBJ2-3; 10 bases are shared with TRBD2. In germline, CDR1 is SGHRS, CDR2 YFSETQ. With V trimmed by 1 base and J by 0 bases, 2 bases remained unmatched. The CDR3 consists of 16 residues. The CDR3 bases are TGCGCCAGCAGCTTGCTAGCGGGGGCCAGCACAGATACGCAGTATTTT. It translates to CASSLLAGASTDTQYF.

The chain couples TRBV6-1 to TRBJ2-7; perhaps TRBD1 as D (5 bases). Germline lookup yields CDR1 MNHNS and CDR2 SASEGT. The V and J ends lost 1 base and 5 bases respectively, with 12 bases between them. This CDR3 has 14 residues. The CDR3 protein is CASSEVQGIHEQYF. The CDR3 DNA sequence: TGTGCCAGCAGTGAAGTCCAGGGAATCCACGAGCAGTACTTC.

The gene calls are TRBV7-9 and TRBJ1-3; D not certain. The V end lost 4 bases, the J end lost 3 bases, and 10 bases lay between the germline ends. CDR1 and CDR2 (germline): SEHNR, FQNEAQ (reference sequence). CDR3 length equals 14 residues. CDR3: CASSSPAIGNTIYF. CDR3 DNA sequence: TGTGCCAGCAGCTCCCCCGCGATTGGAAACACCATATATTTT.

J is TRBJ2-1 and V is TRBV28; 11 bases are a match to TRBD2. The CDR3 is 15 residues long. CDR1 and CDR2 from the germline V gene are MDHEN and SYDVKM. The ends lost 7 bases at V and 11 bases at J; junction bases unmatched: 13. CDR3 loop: CASKVPGTSGRKQFF. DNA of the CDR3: TGTGCCAGCAAAGTCCCCGGGACTAGCGGCAGAAAGCAGTTCTTC.

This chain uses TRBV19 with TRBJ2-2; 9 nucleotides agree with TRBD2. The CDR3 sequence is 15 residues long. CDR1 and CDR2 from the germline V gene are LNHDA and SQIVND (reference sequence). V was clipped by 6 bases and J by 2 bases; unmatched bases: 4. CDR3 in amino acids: CASRLAGYNTGELFF. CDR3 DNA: TGTGCCAGTAGACTAGCGGGTTATAACACCGGGGAGCTGTTTTTT.

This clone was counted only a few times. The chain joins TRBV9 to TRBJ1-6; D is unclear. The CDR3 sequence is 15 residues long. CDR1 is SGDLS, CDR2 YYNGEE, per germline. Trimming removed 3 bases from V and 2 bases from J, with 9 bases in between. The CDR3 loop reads CASSAAGTYNSPLHF. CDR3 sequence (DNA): TGTGCCAGCAGCGCCGCCGGGACCTATAATTCACCCCTCCACTTT. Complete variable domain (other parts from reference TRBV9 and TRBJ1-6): DSGVTQTPKHLITATGQRVTLRCSPRSGDLSVYWYQQSLDQGLQFLIQYYNGEERAKGNILERFSAQQFPDLHSELNLSSLELGDSALYFCASSAAGTYNSPLHFGNGTRLTVT.

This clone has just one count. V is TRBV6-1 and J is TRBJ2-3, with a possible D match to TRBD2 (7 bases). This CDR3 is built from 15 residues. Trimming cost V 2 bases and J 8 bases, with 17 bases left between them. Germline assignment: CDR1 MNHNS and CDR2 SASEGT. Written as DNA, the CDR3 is TGTGCCAGCAGTGAAAGGGCGGGGGCCGAGCGTACGCAGTATTTT. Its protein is CASSERAGAERTQYF.

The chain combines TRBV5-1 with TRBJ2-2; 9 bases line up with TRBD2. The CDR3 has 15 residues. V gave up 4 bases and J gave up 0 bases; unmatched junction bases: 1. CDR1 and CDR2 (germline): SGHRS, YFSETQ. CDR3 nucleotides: TGCGCCAGCAGCCTAGCGGGGACGAACACCGGGGAGCTGTTTTTT. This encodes CASSLAGTNTGELFF.

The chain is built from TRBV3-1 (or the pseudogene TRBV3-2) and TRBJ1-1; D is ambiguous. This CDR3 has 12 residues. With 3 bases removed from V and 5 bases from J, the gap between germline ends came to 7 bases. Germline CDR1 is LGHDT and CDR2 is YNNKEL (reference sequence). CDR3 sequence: CASSQSLTEAFF. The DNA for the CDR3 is TGTGCCAGCAGCCAGTCACTGACTGAAGCTTTCTTT.

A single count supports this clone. DNA for the CDR3: TGTGCCAGCACCCGTGGAACAGCCTACGAGCAGTACTTC. Amino acid sequence: CASTRGTAYEQYF. The chain uses TRBV12-3 or TRBV12-4 and TRBJ2-7; D uncertain. The CDR3 is 13 residues long. V was trimmed by 7 bases and J by 2 bases, leaving 12 bases between them.

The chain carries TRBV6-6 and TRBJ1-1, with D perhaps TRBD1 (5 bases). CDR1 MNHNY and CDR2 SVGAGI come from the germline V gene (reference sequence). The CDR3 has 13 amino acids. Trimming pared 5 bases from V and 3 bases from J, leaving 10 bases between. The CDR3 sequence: CASSRQGDTEAFF. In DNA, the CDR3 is TGTGCCAGCAGTCGTCAAGGGGACACTGAAGCTTTCTTT.

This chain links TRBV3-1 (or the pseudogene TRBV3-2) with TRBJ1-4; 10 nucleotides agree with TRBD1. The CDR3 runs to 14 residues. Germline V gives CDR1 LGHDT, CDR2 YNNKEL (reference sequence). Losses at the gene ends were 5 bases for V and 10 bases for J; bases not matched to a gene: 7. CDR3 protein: CASSLDRGSGKLFF. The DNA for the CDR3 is TGTGCCAGCAGCTTGGACAGGGGGTCTGGAAAACTGTTTTTT.

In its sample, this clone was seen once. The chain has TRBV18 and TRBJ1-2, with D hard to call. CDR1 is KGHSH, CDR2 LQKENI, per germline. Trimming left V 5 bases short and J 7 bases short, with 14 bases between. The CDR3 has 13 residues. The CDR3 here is CASSEDTYRGYTF. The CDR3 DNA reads TGTGCCAGCTCAGAAGACACTTACCGTGGCTACACCTTC.

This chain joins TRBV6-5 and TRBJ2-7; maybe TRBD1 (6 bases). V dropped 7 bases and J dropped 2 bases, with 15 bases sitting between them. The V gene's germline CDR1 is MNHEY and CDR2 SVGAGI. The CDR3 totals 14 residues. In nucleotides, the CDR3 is TGTGCCAGCACCAAACGGGCAGGGGCCTACGAGCAGTACTTC. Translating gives CASTKRAGAYEQYF.

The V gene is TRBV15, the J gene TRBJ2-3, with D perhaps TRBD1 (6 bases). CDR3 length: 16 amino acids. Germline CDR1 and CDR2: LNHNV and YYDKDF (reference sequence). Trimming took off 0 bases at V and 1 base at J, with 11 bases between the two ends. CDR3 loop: CATSRDPGERTDTQYF. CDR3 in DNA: TGTGCCACCAGCAGAGATCCAGGGGAGCGCACAGATACGCAGTATTTT.

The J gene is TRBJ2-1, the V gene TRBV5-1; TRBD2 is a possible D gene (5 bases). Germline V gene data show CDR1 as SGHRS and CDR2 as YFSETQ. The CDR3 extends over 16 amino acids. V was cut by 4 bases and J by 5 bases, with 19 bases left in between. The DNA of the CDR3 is TGCGCCAGCAGCCACACTAACACAGACGGGGACAATGAGCAGTTCTTC. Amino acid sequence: CASSHTNTDGDNEQFF.

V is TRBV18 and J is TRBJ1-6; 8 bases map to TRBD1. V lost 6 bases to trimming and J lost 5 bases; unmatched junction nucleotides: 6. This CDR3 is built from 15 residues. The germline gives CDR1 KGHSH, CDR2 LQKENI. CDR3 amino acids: CASSQWTGNNSPLHF. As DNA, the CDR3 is TGTGCCAGCTCCCAATGGACAGGGAATAATTCACCCCTCCACTTT.

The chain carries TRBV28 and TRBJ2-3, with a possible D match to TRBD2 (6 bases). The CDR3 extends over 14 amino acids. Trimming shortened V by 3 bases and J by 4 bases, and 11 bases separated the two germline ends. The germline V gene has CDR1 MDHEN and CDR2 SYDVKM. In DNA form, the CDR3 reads TGTGCCAGCAGTTTCGAAGGGGAGGCAGATACGCAGTATTTT. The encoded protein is CASSFEGEADTQYF.